What follows describes a single TCR beta chain. This clonotype was detected many times. The antigen this receptor binds is unknown. No base qualities exist here, and no much larger clone lies one base off it. This entry is derived from a study of early T cells in non-severe SARS-CoV-2 infection (dated by TCRdb to about 2021). For the study in its entirety: Because TCR sequencing was done on bulk RNA from unsorted whole blood, the alpha and beta chains could not be paired. Broader findings and caveats from the paper: VDJdb matching was skewed toward anti-spike CD8 responses and likely underestimated virus-specific expansions, missing private and CD4 specificities.

This was a case-control study nested in a cohort of healthcare workers in London, UK, who had nasopharyngeal swab PCR tests and blood samples taken every week. Between 23 and 31 March 2020, the week of the UK lockdown, healthcare workers were enrolled and then followed up weekly for as long as 16 weeks. Sequences SGHVS (CDR1) and FQNEAQ (CDR2) are obtained from the germline V gene. The junction shows trimming of 5 bases on V and 0 bases on J, and the gene matches do not reach 4 bases of it. The CDR3 covers 16 residues, taking in both the cysteine and the phenylalanine. Only the CDR3 DNA stays, 48 bases, in frame from base 1. Receptor amplification or capture employed 5' RACE. For sequencing, a NextSeq 500 was employed. In the TCR library protocol, unique molecular identifiers were attached to individual cDNA molecules to correct for PCR bias and sequencing error. Sequencing covered both TCR alpha and beta chains, and within each sample the abundances of alpha and beta sequences were tightly co-correlated. The original pipeline was this. Decombinator V4 was used to annotate TCR sequences for V gene, J gene and CDR3. TCRs were defined as expanded if a significant change between any two time points was detected under a Poisson model with p below 0.0001. TCR abundances were normalised to the total number of TCRs sequenced in each sample and reported as counts per million. MAIT TCRs were defined by TRAV1-2 paired with TRAJ12, TRAJ20 or TRAJ33, and iNKT TCRs by TRAV10 paired with TRAJ18. VDJdb, accessed on 1 November 2021, was searched for TCRs annotated for CMV, EBV and SARS-CoV-2, and TCRs annotated for more than one antigen were excluded. TCRdb itself trimmed the public reads at Q25 with fastp, ran MiXCR and retained productive beta chains. Entries that share a CDR3 protein sequence are merged under the most common genes and DNA. What appears here as the V and J calls and clone size reflects TCRdb's work, not the paper's. The sample table records more than 50,000 distinct CDR3 sequences; around 10% of these occur just once. Approximately 4% of the sample is in the top ten clones.

This TCR derives from an adult who was a healthcare worker with PCR-confirmed SARS-CoV-2 infection or an uninfected control (not recorded which). Recombination connected TRBV7-8 to TRBJ1-6, and TRBD1 matches 7 of the central bases. Material for sequencing was whole blood. DNA sequence: TGTGCCAGCAGCCCCCCAGGGGGCTCCTATAATTCACCCCTCCACTTT. It translates as CASSPPGGSYNSPLHF.